This T cell receptor (beta chain) appears in the sequencing data of a study of Tregs in tolerant kidney transplant recipients. About the study: Related graft donors supplied nonmyeloablative bone marrow transplants, and mixed chimerism was transient. Findings and limits, study-wide: Changing PCR primers prevented nucleotide comparison between some patients' samples.

Repertoires were generated with immunoSEQ multiplex PCR, while TCRdb's copy carries only in-frame clones and drops some. The data show nearly 95,000 clones, over 85% seen once. Points on this clone: The antigen is not known.

Sequences were derived from CD4+ T cells from blood, sampled before the transplant. This clonotype originated in a human donor who received a combined kidney and bone marrow transplant.

DNA of the CDR3: TGTGCCAGTAGCACCCAGGGTTCACCCCTCCACTTT. Its protein is CASSTQGSPLHF. The chain has TRBV19 and TRBJ1-6, with D possibly being TRBD1 (5 bases). The germline V and J ends were trimmed by 6 bases and 9 bases, with 9 bases remaining between them. Germline assignment: CDR1 LNHDA and CDR2 SQIVND (reference sequence). This CDR3 has 12 residues. Full variable domain (remainder filled in from reference TRBV19 and TRBJ1-6): DGGITQSPKYLFRKEGQNVTLSCEQNLNHDAMYWYRQDPGQGLRLIYYSQIVNDFQKGDIAEGYSVSREKKESFPLTVTSAQKNPTAFYLCASSTQGSPLHFGNGTRLTVT.